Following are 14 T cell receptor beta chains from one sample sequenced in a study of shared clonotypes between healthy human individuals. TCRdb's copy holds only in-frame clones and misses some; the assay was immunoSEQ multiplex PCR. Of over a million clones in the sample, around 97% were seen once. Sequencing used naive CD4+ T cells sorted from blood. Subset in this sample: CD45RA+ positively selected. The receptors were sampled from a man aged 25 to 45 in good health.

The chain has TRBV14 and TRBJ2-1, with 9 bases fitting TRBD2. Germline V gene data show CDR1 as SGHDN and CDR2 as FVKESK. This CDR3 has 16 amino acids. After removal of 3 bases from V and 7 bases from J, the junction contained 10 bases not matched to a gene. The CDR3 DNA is TGTGCCAGCAGCCACCCAGCGGGAGGCCATAGGAATGAGCAGTTCTTC. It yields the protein CASSHPAGGHRNEQFF.

The CDR3 DNA sequence: TGTGCCAGCAGTTTACCCGGGACTAGCAGCACAGATACGCAGTATTTT. Its translation is CASSLPGTSSTDTQYF. The chain has TRBV27 and TRBJ2-3; 9 bases agree with TRBD2. CDR1 and CDR2 from the germline V gene are MNHEY and SMNVEV (reference sequence). The CDR3 totals 16 residues. The junction had 3 bases not matched to a gene; V was cut back by 2 bases and J by 0 bases.

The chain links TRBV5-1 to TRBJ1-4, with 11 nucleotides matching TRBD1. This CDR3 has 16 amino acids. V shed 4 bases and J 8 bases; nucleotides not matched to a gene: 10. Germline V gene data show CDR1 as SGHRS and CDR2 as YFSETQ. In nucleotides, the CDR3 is TGCGCCAGCAGCCCCAGCTGGACAGGGGGCGGGGAAAAACTGTTTTTT. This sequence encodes CASSPSWTGGGEKLFF. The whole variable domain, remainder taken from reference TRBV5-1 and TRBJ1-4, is KAGVTQTPRYLIKTRGQQVTLSCSPISGHRSVSWYQQTPGQGLQFLFEYFSETQRNKGNFPGRFSGRQFSNSRSEMNVSTLELGDSALYLCASSPSWTGGGEKLFFGSGTQLSVL.

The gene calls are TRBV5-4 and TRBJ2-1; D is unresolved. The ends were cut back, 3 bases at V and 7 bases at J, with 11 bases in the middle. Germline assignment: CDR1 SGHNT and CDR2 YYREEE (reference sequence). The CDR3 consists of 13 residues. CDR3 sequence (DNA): TGTGCCAGCAGCTGGAGTAGTGGTAATGAGCAGTTCTTC. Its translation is CASSWSSGNEQFF.

CDR3 bases: TGTGCCAGCAGCGGGAAGACAGGGGGCGCGGTCGGCTATGGCTACACCTTC. Translating it yields CASSGKTGGAVGYGYTF. This chain joins TRBV5-4 and TRBJ1-2, with 10 bases matching TRBD1. This CDR3 comprises 17 residues. V lost 4 bases and J lost 4; bases outside the gene matches: 13. Looked up from germline, CDR1 is SGHNT and CDR2 is YYREEE (reference sequence).

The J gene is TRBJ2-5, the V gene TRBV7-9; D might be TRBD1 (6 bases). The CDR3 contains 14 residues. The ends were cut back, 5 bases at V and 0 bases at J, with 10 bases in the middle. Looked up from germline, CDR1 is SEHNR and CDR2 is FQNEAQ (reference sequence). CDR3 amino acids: CASSDGQYQETQYF. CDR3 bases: TGTGCCAGCAGCGATGGACAGTACCAAGAGACCCAGTACTTC.

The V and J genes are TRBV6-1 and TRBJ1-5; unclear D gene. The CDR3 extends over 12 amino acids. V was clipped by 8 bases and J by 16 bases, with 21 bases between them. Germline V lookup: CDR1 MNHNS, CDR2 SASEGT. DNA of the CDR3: TGTGCCAGCGGAGGAGGACGGGCCCAACGACATTTT. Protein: CASGGGRAQRHF.

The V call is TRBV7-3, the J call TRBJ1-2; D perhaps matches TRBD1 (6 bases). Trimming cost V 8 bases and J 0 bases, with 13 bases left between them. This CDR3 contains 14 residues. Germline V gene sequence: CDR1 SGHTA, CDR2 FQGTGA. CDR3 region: CASGVGGTNYGYTF. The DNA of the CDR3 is TGTGCCAGCGGGGTAGGGGGTACTAACTATGGCTACACCTTC.

In DNA, the CDR3 is TGTGCCAGCAGTGAAGCCCGGACAATCTACGAGCAGTACTTC. Protein product: CASSEARTIYEQYF. This sequence joins TRBV6-1 and TRBJ2-7, with a tentative D call TRBD1 (5 bases). Germline V CDR1 and CDR2: MNHNS, SASEGT. This CDR3 is 14 amino acids long. V was cut by 0 bases and J by 3 bases, with 9 bases left in between.

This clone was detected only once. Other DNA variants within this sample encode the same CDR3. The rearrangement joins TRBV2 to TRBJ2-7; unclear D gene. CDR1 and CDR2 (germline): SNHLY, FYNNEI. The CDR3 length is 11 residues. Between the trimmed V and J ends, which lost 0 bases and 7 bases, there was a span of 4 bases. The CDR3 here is CASSEAGEQYF. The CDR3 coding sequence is TGTGCCAGCAGTGAAGCAGGAGAGCAGTACTTC. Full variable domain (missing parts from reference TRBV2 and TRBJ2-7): EPEVTQTPSHQVTQMGQEVILRCVPISNHLYFYWYRQILGQKVEFLVSFYNNEISEKSEIFDDQFSVERPDGSNFTLKIRSTKLEDSAMYFCASSEAGEQYFGPGTRLTVT.

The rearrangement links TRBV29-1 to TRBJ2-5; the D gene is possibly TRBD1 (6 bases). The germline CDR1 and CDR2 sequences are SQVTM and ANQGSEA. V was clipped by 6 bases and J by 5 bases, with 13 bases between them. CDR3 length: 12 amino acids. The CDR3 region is CSVKQGSETQYF. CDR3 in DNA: TGCAGCGTCAAACAGGGTTCGGAGACCCAGTACTTC.

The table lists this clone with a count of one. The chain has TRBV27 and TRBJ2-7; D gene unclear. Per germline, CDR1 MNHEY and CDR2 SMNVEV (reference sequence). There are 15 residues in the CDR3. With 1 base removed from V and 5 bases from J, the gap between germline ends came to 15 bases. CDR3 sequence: CASSLYLGVAHEQYF. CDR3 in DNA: TGTGCCAGCAGTTTATACCTCGGAGTAGCCCACGAGCAGTACTTC.

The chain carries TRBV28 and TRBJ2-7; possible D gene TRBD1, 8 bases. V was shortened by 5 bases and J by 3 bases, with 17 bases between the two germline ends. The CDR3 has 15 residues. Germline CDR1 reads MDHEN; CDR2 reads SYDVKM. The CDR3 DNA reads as TGTGCCAGCAGTCCCGGGGGGACAGGAGACTACGAGCAGTACTTC. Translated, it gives CASSPGGTGDYEQYF. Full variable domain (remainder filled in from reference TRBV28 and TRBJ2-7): DVKVTQSSRYLVKRTGEKVFLECVQDMDHENMFWYRQDPGLGLRLIYFSYDVKMKEKGDIPEGYSVSREKKERFSLILESASTNQTSMYLCASSPGGTGDYEQYFGPGTRLTVT.

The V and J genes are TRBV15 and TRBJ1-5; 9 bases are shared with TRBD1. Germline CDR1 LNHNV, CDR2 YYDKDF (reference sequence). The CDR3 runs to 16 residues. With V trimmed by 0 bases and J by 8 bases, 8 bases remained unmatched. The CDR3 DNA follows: TGTGCCACCAGCAGAGATCCTTGGACAGGGGCCGAGCCCCAGCATTTT. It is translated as CATSRDPWTGAEPQHF.